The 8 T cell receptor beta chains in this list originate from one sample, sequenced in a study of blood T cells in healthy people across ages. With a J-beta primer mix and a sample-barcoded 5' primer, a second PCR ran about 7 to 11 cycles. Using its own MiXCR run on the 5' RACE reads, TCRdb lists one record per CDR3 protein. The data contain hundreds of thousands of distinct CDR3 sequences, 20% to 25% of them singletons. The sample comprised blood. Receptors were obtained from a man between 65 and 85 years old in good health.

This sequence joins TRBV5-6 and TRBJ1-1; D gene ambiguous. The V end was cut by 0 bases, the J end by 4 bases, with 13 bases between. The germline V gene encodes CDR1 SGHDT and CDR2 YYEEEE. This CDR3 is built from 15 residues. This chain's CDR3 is CASSLARGRSTEAFF. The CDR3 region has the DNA TGTGCCAGCAGCTTGGCACGCGGAAGAAGCACTGAAGCTTTCTTT.

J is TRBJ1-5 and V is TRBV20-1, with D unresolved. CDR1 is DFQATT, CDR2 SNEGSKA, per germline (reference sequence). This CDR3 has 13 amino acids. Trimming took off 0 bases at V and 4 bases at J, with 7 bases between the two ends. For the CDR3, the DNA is TGCAGTGCTAGAGATTTTGGGAATCAGCCCCAGCATTTT. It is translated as CSARDFGNQPQHF.

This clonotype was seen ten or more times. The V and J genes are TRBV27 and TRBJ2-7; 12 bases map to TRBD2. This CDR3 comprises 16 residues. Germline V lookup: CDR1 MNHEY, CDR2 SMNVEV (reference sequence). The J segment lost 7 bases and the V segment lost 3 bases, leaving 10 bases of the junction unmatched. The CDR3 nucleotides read TGTGCCAGCAGTTTCCAGACTAGCGGGAGAATGTGGGAGCAGTACTTC. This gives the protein CASSFQTSGRMWEQYF.

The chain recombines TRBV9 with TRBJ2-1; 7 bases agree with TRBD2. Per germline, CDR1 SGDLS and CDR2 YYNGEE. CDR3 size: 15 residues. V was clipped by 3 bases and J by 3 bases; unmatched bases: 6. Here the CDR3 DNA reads TGTGCCAGCAGCGGGGGGAGCGGGAACTACAATGAGCAGTTCTTC. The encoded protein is CASSGGSGNYNEQFF.

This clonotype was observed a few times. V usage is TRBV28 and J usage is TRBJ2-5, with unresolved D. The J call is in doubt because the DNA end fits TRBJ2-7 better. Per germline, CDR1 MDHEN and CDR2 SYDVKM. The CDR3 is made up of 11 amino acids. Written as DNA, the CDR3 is TGTGCCAGCGGAGCTAACTACGAGCAGTACTTC. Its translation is CASGANYEQYF.

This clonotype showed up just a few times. The CDR3 DNA sequence: TGTGCCACCAGCAGAACCGATCCGGGACAGTCTCAGCCCCAGCATTTT. It translates to CATSRTDPGQSQPQHF. The chain uses TRBV15 and TRBJ1-5; TRBD1 agrees at 7 bases. Germline-derived CDR1 and CDR2 are LNHNV and YYDKDF (reference sequence). V shed 2 bases, J shed 6 bases, and the junction held 10 bases outside the gene matches. This CDR3 is 16 amino acids long.

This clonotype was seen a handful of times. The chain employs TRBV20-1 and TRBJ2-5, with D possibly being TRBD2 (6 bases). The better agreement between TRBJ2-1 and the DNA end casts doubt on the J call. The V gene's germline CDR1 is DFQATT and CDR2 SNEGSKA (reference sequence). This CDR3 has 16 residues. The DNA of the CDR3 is TGCAGTGCCCTACTAACTAGCTCCTGGGCGTCCAATGAGCAGTTCTTC. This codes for CSALLTSSWASNEQFF.

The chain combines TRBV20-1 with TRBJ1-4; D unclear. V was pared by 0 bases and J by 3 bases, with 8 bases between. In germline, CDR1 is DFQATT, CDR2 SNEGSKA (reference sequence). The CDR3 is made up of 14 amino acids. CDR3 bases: TGCAGTGCTAGAGAGGAAAAGGCTAATGAAAAACTGTTTTTT. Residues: CSAREEKANEKLFF.